These 27 T cell receptor beta chains were all obtained from the same sample, sequenced in a study of blood T cells in healthy people across ages. A second PCR, run for roughly 6 to 11 cycles, used a sample-barcoded 5' primer plus a J-beta primer mix. TCRdb processed the 5' RACE reads anew with MiXCR; each CDR3 protein has one entry. The data show roughly 2 million distinct CDR3 sequences, roughly 50% seen once. Sample: blood. Source of these receptors: a woman aged 40-49 years in good health.

V usage is TRBV20-1 and J usage is TRBJ2-3, with TRBD2 matching over 7 bases. The length of the CDR3 is 15 residues. Per germline, CDR1 DFQATT and CDR2 SNEGSKA (reference sequence). V trimming: 2 bases; J trimming: 1 base; junction bases outside the gene matches: 6. CDR3 protein: CSARIQRGGTDTQYF. CDR3 in DNA: TGCAGTGCTAGAATCCAGCGGGGTGGCACAGATACGCAGTATTTT.

This chain joins TRBV9 and TRBJ2-7; possibly TRBD2 for D (6 bases). V lost 1 base, J lost 3 bases, and 14 bases lay in between. Germline CDR1 SGDLS, CDR2 YYNGEE. CDR3 length equals 15 residues. DNA for the CDR3: TGTGCCAGCAGCGTATATCCGGGGGATAGCTACGAGCAGTACTTC. Protein sequence: CASSVYPGDSYEQYF.

This rearrangement joins TRBV5-1 to TRBJ1-5; 7 bases align to TRBD1. Germline V CDR1 and CDR2: SGHRS, YFSETQ. The CDR3 contains 18 residues. V lost 1 base to trimming and J lost 0 bases; unmatched junction nucleotides: 10. The CDR3 loop reads CASSLSPRGWDSNQPQHF. The CDR3 nucleotides are TGCGCCAGCAGCTTGTCCCCCAGGGGGTGGGATAGCAATCAGCCCCAGCATTTT.

CDR3 bases: TGTGCCACCTCGGGGATAGCGAACACTGAAGCTTTCTTT. Its protein product is CATSGIANTEAFF. The chain employs TRBV2 and TRBJ1-1; D not certain. The germline V and J ends were trimmed by 10 bases and 1 base, with 13 bases remaining between them. This CDR3 has 13 residues. Germline V gene lookup returns CDR1 SNHLY and CDR2 FYNNEI.

This clonotype was seen only a few times. The chain has TRBV4-3 and TRBJ2-3; perhaps TRBD2 as D (5 bases). The CDR3 contains 14 residues. Trimming cost V 0 bases and J 2 bases, with 6 bases left between them. Looked up from germline, CDR1 is LGHNA and CDR2 is YSLEER. The CDR3: CASSQDRDTDTQYF. The CDR3 coding sequence is TGCGCCAGCAGCCAAGATCGGGACACAGATACGCAGTATTTT.

This chain joins TRBV9 and TRBJ2-1, with 7 nucleotides matching TRBD2. V was clipped by 4 bases and J by 3 bases; unmatched bases: 7. The germline gives CDR1 SGDLS, CDR2 YYNGEE. The CDR3 is made up of 15 amino acids. CDR3 nucleotides: TGTGCCAGCAGCTGGACCGGGACTATCTACAATGAGCAGTTCTTC. Its translation: CASSWTGTIYNEQFF. Full variable domain (remainder filled in from reference TRBV9 and TRBJ2-1): DSGVTQTPKHLITATGQRVTLRCSPRSGDLSVYWYQQSLDQGLQFLIQYYNGEERAKGNILERFSAQQFPDLHSELNLSSLELGDSALYFCASSWTGTIYNEQFFGPGTRLTVL.

The chain employs TRBV7-9 and TRBJ2-3, with a weak D call TRBD1 (5 bases). CDR3 size: 14 residues. Germline-derived CDR1 and CDR2 are SEHNR and FQNEAQ (reference sequence). Trimming stripped 7 bases from V and 6 bases from J, with 17 bases between. The CDR3 spells CASNIQDPRDTQYF. The CDR3, as DNA: TGTGCCAGCAACATACAGGACCCGCGGGATACGCAGTATTTT.

This clonotype showed up just once. The chain employs TRBV29-1 and TRBJ2-4; 7 nucleotides match TRBD2. The better agreement between TRBJ2-7 and the DNA end casts doubt on the J call. The CDR3 totals 12 residues. The germline gives CDR1 SQVTM, CDR2 ANQGSEA. CDR3: CSGGAGRYEQYF. In nucleotides, the CDR3 is TGCAGCGGGGGAGCGGGGAGGTACGAGCAGTACTTC.

This clonotype has a handful of counts. The chain couples TRBV25-1 to TRBJ1-2, with D possibly being TRBD1 (6 bases). The V gene's germline CDR1 is MGHDK and CDR2 SYGVNS. V lost 1 base to trimming and J lost 5 bases, with 14 bases between them. This CDR3 contains 15 residues. CDR3 residues: CASSEWEGGLYGYTF. The CDR3 nucleotides read TGTGCCAGCAGTGAATGGGAAGGGGGGCTTTATGGCTACACCTTC.

The chain couples TRBV4-3 to TRBJ2-5; TRBD2 matches 11 bases. The trim removed 3 bases at V and 11 bases at J, leaving 11 bases unmatched. Germline V gene sequence: CDR1 LGHNA, CDR2 YSLEER. This CDR3 is built from 15 residues. CDR3 amino acids: CASSQFSGGANEQYF. The CDR3 nucleotides read TGCGCCAGCAGCCAGTTTAGCGGGGGGGCCAATGAGCAGTACTTC.

This clonotype was picked up a small number of times. This chain joins TRBV6-5 and TRBJ1-6; D is uncertain. The CDR3 length is 14 residues. CDR1 and CDR2 from the germline V gene are MNHEY and SVGAGI. The V and J ends lost 2 bases and 10 bases respectively, with 12 bases between them. In nucleotides, the CDR3 is TGTGCCAGCAGTTACCGGCCAGACGGCTCACCCCTCCACTTT. Protein: CASSYRPDGSPLHF.

This clonotype appeared once. V and J are TRBV6-6 and TRBJ1-6; unclear D gene. Deletions cut 3 bases from V and 10 bases from J, with 10 bases between. This CDR3 is built from 13 residues. Germline V CDR1 and CDR2: MNHNY, SVGAGI (reference sequence). CDR3 bases: TGTGCCAGCAGTTATTCGGGTCCCTCACCCCTCCACTTT. The encoded protein is CASSYSGPSPLHF.

The chain has TRBV21-1 and TRBJ2-1; the D call TRBD2 from the table was never checked on the DNA. TRBV21-1 is described as a pseudogene. The CDR3 loop spans 17 amino acids. The CDR3 DNA reads TGTGCCAGCAGCAAAGGGGCTAGCGGGGGCGCCTACAATGAGCAGTTCTTC. This sequence encodes CASSKGASGGAYNEQFF.

V and J are TRBV20-1 and TRBJ1-2; D is ambiguous. Per the germline V gene, CDR1 is DFQATT and CDR2 is SNEGSKA (reference sequence). V was pared by 3 bases and J by 7 bases, with 12 bases between. The CDR3 sequence is 12 residues long. CDR3 in amino acids: CSASSLKGGYTF. CDR3 DNA: TGCAGTGCTAGTAGTCTGAAGGGTGGCTACACCTTC.

The DNA of the CDR3 is TGTGCCAGCAGCTCGCAGTCGGCGCGCTACGAGCAGTACTTC. Residues: CASSSQSARYEQYF. The rearrangement joins TRBV7-9 to TRBJ2-7, with D uncertain. V was trimmed by 4 bases and J by 3 bases, leaving 13 bases between them. Per germline, CDR1 SEHNR and CDR2 FQNEAQ (reference sequence). The CDR3 covers 14 residues.

This sequence joins TRBV12-3 or TRBV12-4 and TRBJ2-1; 8 bases align to TRBD1. The CDR3 runs to 14 residues. Germline trimming cut 2 bases from V and 8 bases from J; bases unmatched to any gene: 5. CDR3 residues: CASSLQGADDEQFF. The CDR3, as DNA: TGTGCCAGCAGTTTACAGGGGGCAGACGATGAGCAGTTCTTC.

A few counts support this clonotype. This rearrangement joins TRBV27 to TRBJ1-2; TRBD1 agrees at 9 bases. The CDR3 is 16 amino acids. V shed 5 bases, J shed 4 bases, and the junction held 11 bases outside the gene matches. Germline V gene sequence: CDR1 MNHEY, CDR2 SMNVEV (reference sequence). CDR3 nucleotides: TGTGCCAGCAGTCCCCCGCCGGACAGGGGCGGCTATGGCTACACCTTC. Its protein product is CASSPPPDRGGYGYTF.

This chain connects TRBV5-1 to TRBJ2-1, with D perhaps matching TRBD2 (6 bases). Germline V gene sequence: CDR1 SGHRS, CDR2 YFSETQ. The CDR3 runs 15 residues. V dropped 4 bases and J dropped 4 bases, with 15 bases sitting between them. In nucleotides, the CDR3 is TGCGCCAGCAGCCTCGGCGGGGATACTTACAATGAGCAGTTCTTC. Its translation is CASSLGGDTYNEQFF.

V and J are TRBV5-1 and TRBJ2-1; 9 bases match TRBD2. With V trimmed by 3 bases and J by 6 bases, 4 bases remained unmatched. CDR3 length equals 14 residues. Germline CDR1 SGHRS, CDR2 YFSETQ. The CDR3 DNA follows: TGCGCCAGCAGCTCCCGACTAGCGGTCAATGAGCAGTTCTTC. Protein sequence: CASSSRLAVNEQFF.

This chain joins TRBV7-2 and TRBJ2-5, with TRBD1 matching 7 bases. The CDR3 is made up of 13 amino acids. CDR1 and CDR2 (germline): SGHTA, FQGNSA. Trimming at V came to 6 bases and at J to 4 bases, leaving 5 bases not matched to a gene. As DNA, the CDR3 is TGTGCCAGCAGACAGGGGATTAGAGAGACCCAGTACTTC. This codes for CASRQGIRETQYF.

J is TRBJ2-4 and V is TRBV10-1; D perhaps matches TRBD1 (6 bases). CDR1 and CDR2 from the germline V gene are WNHNN and SYGVQD (reference sequence). This CDR3 is built from 15 residues. Trimming cost V 3 bases and J 4 bases, with 13 bases left between them. CDR3 nucleotide sequence: TGCGCCAGCAGTGAAAACAGGGCCCTGAAAAACATTCAGTACTTC. Amino acid sequence: CASSENRALKNIQYF.

V usage is TRBV7-2 and J usage is TRBJ1-1, with D perhaps TRBD1 (6 bases). The CDR3 spans 14 residues. Trimming left V 3 bases short and J 11 bases short, with 19 bases between. Germline CDR1 and CDR2: SGHTA and FQGNSA. CDR3 bases: TGTGCCAGCAGCTTCCGGACAGCAAATGTTCAGGCTTTCTTT. Amino acids: CASSFRTANVQAFF.

The rearrangement joins TRBV9 to TRBJ2-1, with 11 bases fitting TRBD2. Germline CDR1 is SGDLS and CDR2 is YYNGEE. Trimming removed 4 bases from V and 5 bases from J; junction bases left unmatched: 14. This CDR3 has 18 amino acids. Here the CDR3 DNA reads TGTGCCAGCAGCAAACTTCCAGCCCCGGGACTAGCGGACAATGAGCAGTTCTTC. The encoded protein is CASSKLPAPGLADNEQFF.

The chain combines TRBV20-1 with TRBJ2-7; D is perhaps TRBD2 (6 bases). The length of the CDR3 is 15 residues. CDR1 and CDR2 from the germline V gene are DFQATT and SNEGSKA (reference sequence). V was shortened by 0 bases and J by 2 bases, with 14 bases between the two germline ends. The CDR3 loop is CSARDGGKATYEQYF. The CDR3 bases are TGCAGTGCTAGAGATGGGGGGAAGGCCACCTACGAGCAGTACTTC.

The rearrangement joins TRBV9 to TRBJ1-6; D is unclear. Trimming stripped 7 bases from V and 6 bases from J, with 8 bases between. The CDR3 has 12 amino acids. Germline CDR1 SGDLS, CDR2 YYNGEE. CDR3 nucleotide sequence: TGTGCCAGCGGCCAGCTTAATTCACCCCTCCACTTT. As protein: CASGQLNSPLHF.

This clonotype has a handful of counts. This chain uses TRBV12-5 with TRBJ2-3; 9 bases are shared with TRBD1. J gave up 9 bases and V 1 base, and 8 bases lay outside the gene matches. There are 15 residues in the CDR3. Germline CDR1 and CDR2: LGHNT and FRNRAP. The CDR3 DNA reads as TGTGCTAGTGGTTTGGGCCCGGGACAGGGAAACACGCAGTATTTT. Encoded protein: CASGLGPGQGNTQYF.

This clonotype has just a few counts. The chain carries TRBV7-6 and TRBJ2-7; the D is unclear. In germline, CDR1 is SGHVS, CDR2 FNYEAQ. This CDR3 has 15 amino acids. The V gene lost 1 base and the J gene lost 2 bases, with 12 bases spanning the gap. The CDR3 here is CASSLGAARTYEQYF. The DNA for the CDR3 is TGTGCCAGCAGCTTAGGGGCAGCGAGAACCTACGAGCAGTACTTC. The whole variable domain, remainder taken from reference TRBV7-6 and TRBJ2-7, is GAGVSQSPRYKVTKRGQDVALRCDPISGHVSLYWYRQALGQGPEFLTYFNYEAQQDKSGLPNDRFSAERPEGSISTLTIQRTEQRDSAMYRCASSLGAARTYEQYFGPGTRLTVT.